This T cell receptor (beta chain) stems from a study of blood T cells in healthy people across ages. On this clonotype itself: Antigen unknown.

The CDR3 loop spans 12 amino acids. V was pared by 2 bases and J by 13 bases, with 15 bases between. Looked up from germline, CDR1 is DFQATT and CDR2 is SNEGSKA (reference sequence). Together with a sample-barcoded 5' primer, a J-beta primer mix was included in a second PCR lasting about 7 to 12 cycles. Each CDR3 protein gets one entry after TCRdb re-called the 5' RACE reads with MiXCR. The sample lists hundreds of thousands of distinct CDR3 sequences, around 49% occurring once. Study findings and constraints: Naive T cell percentage strongly correlated with TCR beta diversity. A roughly linear fall in TCR beta diversity per million T cells was seen with increasing age.

This chain connects TRBV20-1 to TRBJ2-1, with D perhaps given as TRBD1 or TRBD2 (5 bases each). Sequenced: blood. The clonotype was recovered from a man younger than 45 in good health. CDR3 region: CSARQVGETQFF. The CDR3 bases are TGCAGTGCTAGACAGGTGGGGGAGACCCAGTTCTTC.